This T cell receptor beta chain emerged from a study of cytomegalovirus exposure and HLA in healthy donors. The PCR was carried out with 60 Vbeta primers and 13 Jbeta primers. Repertoires were generated with immunoSEQ multiplex PCR, while TCRdb's copy carries only in-frame clones and drops some. The data show some 150,000 clones, about 80% seen once. Germline V CDR1 and CDR2: MNHEY, SMNVEV (reference sequence). The V end was cut by 7 bases, the J end by 6 bases, with 15 bases between. The CDR3 contains 13 residues. The chain joins TRBV27 to TRBJ1-2; D gene uncertain. The origin of this receptor is a man younger than 30 in good health and CMV-seropositive. Material: PBMCs. The CDR3 DNA sequence: TGTGCCAGCACCTCCAGGAGGCTTGATGGCTACACCTTC. The encoded protein is CASTSRRLDGYTF.